This T cell receptor beta chain was recovered during a study of blood T cell repertoires in COVID-19. Germline V gene data show CDR1 as LGHNA and CDR2 as YNFKEQ. The CDR3 sequence is 18 residues long. V shed 0 bases and J 5 bases; nucleotides not matched to a gene: 13. This table comes from immunoSEQ multiplex PCR, and its TCRdb copy is limited to in-frame clones, with some not included. The sample has hundreds of thousands of clones, 89% seen once. J is TRBJ2-7 and V is TRBV4-2, with 10 bases aligning to TRBD1. Sequences were obtained from PBMCs or T cells enriched from blood (not recorded which). The source of this sequence is a man aged 55-75 years who had recovered from COVID-19. The CDR3 reads CASSQDPGTGTGDNEQYF. The CDR3 nucleotides are TGTGCCAGCAGCCAAGATCCCGGGACCGGGACAGGGGACAACGAGCAGTACTTC.